A selection of T cell receptor beta chains follows, all from one sample in a study of blood T cell repertoires in COVID-19. The data were produced by immunoSEQ multiplex PCR, yet TCRdb's version contains in-frame clones alone and is incomplete. This sample carries a few hundred thousand clones, about nine tenths of them seen once, and the ten largest clones take 1.5% to 2%. Sequences were obtained from peripheral blood. The source of these receptors is a man between 65 and 80 years old with acute or convalescent COVID-19. CDR3s include the opening cysteine and the closing phenylalanine or tryptophan. Each record gives: clone size, V gene, D gene, CDR3 length, J gene, CDR3 protein, CDR3 DNA. A D gene is named only where the DNA matches it firmly. Rows give clone size only sometimes, using once, few, many, or a class for an expanded clone.

abundance: once; v_gene: TRBV7-9; d_gene: TRBD1; len: 15; j_gene: TRBJ2-1; CDR3aa: CASSFYRGDYNEQFF; CDR3nt: TGTGCCAGCAGCTTTTACAGGGGCGATTACAATGAGCAGTTCTTC
abundance: few; v_gene: TRBV6-2/TRBV6-3; d_gene: -; len: 15; j_gene: TRBJ1-2; CDR3aa: CASSSSGPGPYGYTF; CDR3nt: TGTGCCAGCAGTTCGTCAGGCCCCGGTCCCTATGGCTACACCTTC
abundance: -; v_gene: TRBV7-5; d_gene: -; len: 15; j_gene: TRBJ2-1; CDR3aa: CVRTYKREVNNEQFF; CDR3nt: TGTGTCAGAACCTATAAGCGGGAGGTAAACAATGAGCAGTTCTTC
abundance: -; v_gene: TRBV24-1; d_gene: -; len: 14; j_gene: TRBJ2-2; CDR3aa: CATSDPPLSGELFF; CDR3nt: TGTGCCACCAGTGACCCTCCGTTGTCCGGGGAGCTGTTTTTT
abundance: few; v_gene: TRBV7-9; d_gene: TRBD1; len: 15; j_gene: TRBJ2-2; CDR3aa: CASRRQGDRTGELFF; CDR3nt: TGTGCCAGCAGACGACAGGGGGATCGGACCGGGGAGCTGTTTTTT
abundance: -; v_gene: TRBV25-1; d_gene: TRBD2; len: 16; j_gene: TRBJ2-5; CDR3aa: CASSGQLAGVFETQYF; CDR3nt: TGTGCCAGCAGTGGTCAACTAGCGGGAGTATTTGAGACCCAGTACTTC
abundance: -; v_gene: TRBV11-2; d_gene: TRBD2; len: 17; j_gene: TRBJ2-1; CDR3aa: CASSRQGGTSGRNEQFF; CDR3nt: TGTGCCAGCAGCCGGCAGGGGGGGACTAGCGGGAGGAATGAGCAGTTCTTC
abundance: -; v_gene: TRBV5-1; d_gene: TRBD2; len: 17; j_gene: TRBJ2-1; CDR3aa: CASQAASGMSSYNEQFF; CDR3nt: TGCGCCAGCCAAGCGGCTAGCGGAATGAGCTCCTACAATGAGCAGTTCTTC
abundance: -; v_gene: TRBV6-1; d_gene: TRBD1; len: 17; j_gene: TRBJ1-5; CDR3aa: CASSEKGFGQGAQPQHF; CDR3nt: TGTGCCAGCAGTGAAAAGGGGTTTGGACAGGGAGCACAGCCCCAGCATTTT
abundance: once; v_gene: TRBV6-5; d_gene: -; len: 15; j_gene: TRBJ1-4; CDR3aa: CASNHVGTSNEKLFF; CDR3nt: TGTGCCAGCAACCATGTGGGGACAAGTAATGAAAAACTGTTTTTT
abundance: -; v_gene: TRBV5-1; d_gene: -; len: 14; j_gene: TRBJ2-2; CDR3aa: CASSLTQGSGELFF; CDR3nt: TGCGCCAGCAGCCTAACACAGGGTTCCGGGGAGCTGTTTTTT
abundance: -; v_gene: TRBV29-1; d_gene: TRBD1; len: 13; j_gene: TRBJ1-2; CDR3aa: CSVVTGEGYGYTF; CDR3nt: TGCAGCGTTGTGACAGGGGAAGGGTATGGCTACACCTTC
abundance: -; v_gene: TRBV30; d_gene: -; len: 13; j_gene: TRBJ2-1; CDR3aa: CAWSGESYNEQFF; CDR3nt: TGTGCCTGGAGCGGGGAGTCCTACAATGAGCAGTTCTTC
abundance: -; v_gene: TRBV4-2; d_gene: TRBD1; len: 16; j_gene: TRBJ2-5; CDR3aa: CASSQAPGQGHETQYF; CDR3nt: TGTGCCAGCAGCCAAGCTCCGGGACAGGGCCACGAGACCCAGTACTTC
abundance: -; v_gene: TRBV6-5; d_gene: TRBD1; len: 16; j_gene: TRBJ2-3; CDR3aa: CASSYSGARGSDTQYF; CDR3nt: TGTGCCAGCAGTTACTCCGGAGCCAGGGGGTCTGATACGCAGTATTTT
abundance: -; v_gene: TRBV19; d_gene: TRBD1; len: 15; j_gene: TRBJ1-6; CDR3aa: CASSSPGQENSPLHF; CDR3nt: TGTGCCAGTAGTTCCCCCGGACAGGAAAATTCACCCCTCCACTTT
abundance: -; v_gene: TRBV10-3; d_gene: -; len: 18; j_gene: TRBJ2-2; CDR3aa: CAISEHRAYRAHTGELFF; CDR3nt: TGTGCCATCAGTGAGCACCGAGCCTACAGGGCGCACACCGGGGAGCTGTTTTTT
abundance: -; v_gene: TRBV6-5; d_gene: -; len: 15; j_gene: TRBJ1-3; CDR3aa: CASSLGHYSGNTIYF; CDR3nt: TGTGCCAGCAGTCTGGGACATTACTCTGGAAACACCATATATTTT
abundance: -; v_gene: TRBV6-2/TRBV6-3; d_gene: TRBD2; len: 17; j_gene: TRBJ2-1; CDR3aa: CASSYWGRGRALSEQFF; CDR3nt: TGTGCCAGCAGTTACTGGGGGCGCGGGAGGGCCTTATCTGAGCAGTTCTTC
abundance: -; v_gene: TRBV14; d_gene: -; len: 18; j_gene: TRBJ2-2; CDR3aa: CASSQGGLITTIAGELFF; CDR3nt: TGTGCCAGCAGCCAAGGGGGCCTTATTACTACGATCGCCGGGGAGCTGTTTTTT
abundance: -; v_gene: TRBV12-5; d_gene: TRBD1; len: 16; j_gene: TRBJ2-1; CDR3aa: CASGLRGTGWVNEQFF; CDR3nt: TGTGCTAGTGGGCTGAGGGGGACAGGGTGGGTGAATGAGCAGTTCTTC
abundance: -; v_gene: TRBV19; d_gene: -; len: 14; j_gene: TRBJ2-2; CDR3aa: CASRVQGGIGELFF; CDR3nt: TGTGCCAGTAGAGTGCAGGGGGGAATCGGGGAGCTGTTTTTT
abundance: once; v_gene: TRBV9; d_gene: TRBD2; len: 15; j_gene: TRBJ2-1; CDR3aa: CASSVVAGGVGEQFF; CDR3nt: TGTGCCAGCAGCGTAGTAGCGGGAGGTGTAGGTGAGCAGTTCTTC
abundance: -; v_gene: TRBV6-6; d_gene: TRBD1; len: 15; j_gene: TRBJ1-1; CDR3aa: CASSLQGTGGPEAFF; CDR3nt: TGTGCCAGCAGCTTACAGGGGACAGGGGGCCCTGAAGCTTTCTTT
abundance: -; v_gene: TRBV7-2; d_gene: TRBD2; len: 15; j_gene: TRBJ2-1; CDR3aa: CASSPSGSSHNEQFF; CDR3nt: TGTGCCAGCAGCCCCAGCGGGAGCTCCCACAATGAGCAGTTCTTC
abundance: -; v_gene: TRBV5-4; d_gene: TRBD2; len: 16; j_gene: TRBJ2-7; CDR3aa: CASSFEGLAGGGEQYF; CDR3nt: TGTGCCAGCAGCTTCGAGGGACTAGCGGGAGGAGGGGAGCAGTACTTC
abundance: once; v_gene: TRBV19; d_gene: TRBD2; len: 12; j_gene: TRBJ2-2; CDR3aa: CASSIGPGGLFF; CDR3nt: TGTGCCAGTAGTATAGGGCCGGGAGGACTGTTTTTT
abundance: few; v_gene: TRBV7-6; d_gene: -; len: 17; j_gene: TRBJ2-1; CDR3aa: CASSPTQASSHYNEQFF; CDR3nt: TGTGCCAGCAGCCCCACCCAGGCCAGCTCACACTACAATGAGCAGTTCTTC
abundance: -; v_gene: TRBV7-8; d_gene: -; len: 14; j_gene: TRBJ1-1; CDR3aa: CASSSKTANTEAFF; CDR3nt: TGTGCCAGCAGCTCGAAGACAGCCAACACTGAAGCTTTCTTT
abundance: -; v_gene: TRBV7-9; d_gene: -; len: 14; j_gene: TRBJ2-7; CDR3aa: CASSLASGSYEQYF; CDR3nt: TGTGCCAGCAGCTTAGCTAGCGGCTCCTACGAGCAGTACTTC
abundance: -; v_gene: TRBV6-6; d_gene: -; len: 14; j_gene: TRBJ2-6; CDR3aa: CASTQFSGANVLTF; CDR3nt: TGTGCCAGCACCCAATTTTCTGGGGCCAACGTCCTGACTTTC
abundance: -; v_gene: TRBV7-2; d_gene: -; len: 12; j_gene: TRBJ1-2; CDR3aa: CASSLELPGYTF; CDR3nt: TGTGCCAGCAGCTTAGAACTGCCGGGCTACACCTTC
abundance: -; v_gene: TRBV6-5; d_gene: TRBD1; len: 14; j_gene: TRBJ2-7; CDR3aa: CASILDRGIYEQYF; CDR3nt: TGTGCCAGCATCCTTGACAGGGGGATCTACGAGCAGTACTTC
abundance: -; v_gene: TRBV2; d_gene: TRBD1; len: 12; j_gene: TRBJ1-2; CDR3aa: CASRGQGLSYTF; CDR3nt: TGTGCCAGCAGAGGACAGGGCTTAAGCTACACCTTC
abundance: once; v_gene: TRBV18; d_gene: -; len: 16; j_gene: TRBJ2-7; CDR3aa: CASSPLTGSYSYEQYF; CDR3nt: TGTGCCAGCTCACCACTAACAGGTTCTTATTCCTACGAGCAGTACTTC
abundance: -; v_gene: TRBV25-1; d_gene: -; len: 13; j_gene: TRBJ1-4; CDR3aa: CASKVQVGEKLFF; CDR3nt: TGTGCCAGCAAGGTACAGGTGGGTGAAAAACTGTTTTTT
abundance: -; v_gene: TRBV7-2; d_gene: TRBD1; len: 17; j_gene: TRBJ1-2; CDR3aa: CASSPRTGNVANYGYTF; CDR3nt: TGTGCCAGCAGCCCAAGGACAGGGAATGTAGCTAACTATGGCTACACCTTC